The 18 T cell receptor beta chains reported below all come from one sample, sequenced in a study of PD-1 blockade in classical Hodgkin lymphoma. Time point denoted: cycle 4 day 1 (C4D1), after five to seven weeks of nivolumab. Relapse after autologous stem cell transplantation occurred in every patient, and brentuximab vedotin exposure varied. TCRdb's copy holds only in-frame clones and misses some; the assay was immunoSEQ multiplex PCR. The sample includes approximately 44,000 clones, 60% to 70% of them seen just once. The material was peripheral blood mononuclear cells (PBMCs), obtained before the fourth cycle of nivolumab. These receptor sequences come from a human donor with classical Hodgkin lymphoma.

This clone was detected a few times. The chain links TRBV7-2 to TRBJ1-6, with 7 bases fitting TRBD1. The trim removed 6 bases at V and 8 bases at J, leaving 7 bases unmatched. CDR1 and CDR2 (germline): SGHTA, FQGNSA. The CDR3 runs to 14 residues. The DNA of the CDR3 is TGTGCCAGCAGTTCCGACAGGGTTTATTCACCCCTCCACTTT. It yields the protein CASSSDRVYSPLHF. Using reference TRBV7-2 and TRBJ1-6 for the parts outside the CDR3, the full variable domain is GAGVSQSPSNKVTEKGKDVELRCDPISGHTALYWYRQSLGQGLEFLIYFQGNSAPDKSGLPSDRFSAERTGGSVSTLTIQRTQQEDSAVYLCASSSDRVYSPLHFGNGTRLTVT.

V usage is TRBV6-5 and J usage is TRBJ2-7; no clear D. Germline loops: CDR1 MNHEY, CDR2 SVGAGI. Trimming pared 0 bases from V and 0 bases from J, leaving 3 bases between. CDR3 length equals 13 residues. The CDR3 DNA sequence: TGTGCCAGCAGTTACTCGAACTCCTACGAGCAGTACTTC. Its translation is CASSYSNSYEQYF.

CDR3 sequence (DNA): TGTGCCAGCTCACCACGTCCGGGGCTGATCTCTGGAAACACCATATATTTT. This gives the protein CASSPRPGLISGNTIYF. The V gene is TRBV18, the J gene TRBJ1-3, with D perhaps matching TRBD1 (5 bases). Germline lookup yields CDR1 KGHSH and CDR2 LQKENI. With 1 base removed from V and 0 bases from J, the gap between germline ends came to 13 bases. The CDR3 length is 17 residues.

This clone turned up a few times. In nucleotides, the CDR3 is TGTGCCAGTTCTCACGGGACAGTCCTCCAAGAGACCCAGTACTTC. As protein: CASSHGTVLQETQYF. The V gene is TRBV19, the J gene TRBJ2-5, with 7 bases lining up with TRBD1. The CDR3 runs 15 residues. The V segment lost 8 bases and the J segment 1 base; nucleotides outside the gene matches: 10. In germline, CDR1 is LNHDA, CDR2 SQIVND (reference sequence).

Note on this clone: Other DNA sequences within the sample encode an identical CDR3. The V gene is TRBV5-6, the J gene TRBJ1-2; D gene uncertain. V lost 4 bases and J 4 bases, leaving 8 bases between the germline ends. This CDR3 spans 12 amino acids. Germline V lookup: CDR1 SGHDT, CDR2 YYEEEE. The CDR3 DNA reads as TGTGCCAGCAGCGACTCACCCTATGGCTACACCTTC. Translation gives CASSDSPYGYTF.

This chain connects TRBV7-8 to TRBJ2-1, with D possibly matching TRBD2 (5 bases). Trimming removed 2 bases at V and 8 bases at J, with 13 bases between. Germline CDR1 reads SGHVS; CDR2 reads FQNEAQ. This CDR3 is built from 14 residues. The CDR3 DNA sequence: TGTGCCAGCAGCTTATTCGGAGGTAGGGATGAGCAGTTCTTC. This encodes CASSLFGGRDEQFF. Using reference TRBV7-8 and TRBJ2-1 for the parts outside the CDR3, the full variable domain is GAGVSQSPRYKVAKRGQDVALRCDPISGHVSLFWYQQALGQGPEFLTYFQNEAQLDKSGLPSDRFFAERPEGSVSTLKIQRTQQEDSAVYLCASSLFGGRDEQFFGPGTRLTVL.

The CDR3 nucleotides read TGTGCCAGCGCGTTTTACGGGGAGCTGTTTTTT. It codes for CASAFYGELFF. The genes are TRBV2 and TRBJ2-2; D is undetermined. The CDR3 covers 11 residues. The germline V gene has CDR1 SNHLY and CDR2 FYNNEI. Trimming removed 8 bases at V and 7 bases at J, with 8 bases between.

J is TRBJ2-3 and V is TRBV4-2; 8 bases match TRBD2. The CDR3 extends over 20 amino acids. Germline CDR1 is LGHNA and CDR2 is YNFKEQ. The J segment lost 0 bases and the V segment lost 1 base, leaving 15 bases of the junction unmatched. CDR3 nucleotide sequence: TGTGCCAGCAGCCAAGTTGGTGTGGGGGGTAGCGGGGCTAGCACAGATACGCAGTATTTT. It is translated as CASSQVGVGGSGASTDTQYF.

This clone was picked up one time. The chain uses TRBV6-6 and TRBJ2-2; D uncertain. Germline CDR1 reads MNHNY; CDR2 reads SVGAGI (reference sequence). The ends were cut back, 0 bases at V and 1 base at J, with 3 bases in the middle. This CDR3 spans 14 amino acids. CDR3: CASSYSQNTGELFF. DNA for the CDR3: TGTGCCAGCAGTTACTCTCAGAACACCGGGGAGCTGTTTTTT.

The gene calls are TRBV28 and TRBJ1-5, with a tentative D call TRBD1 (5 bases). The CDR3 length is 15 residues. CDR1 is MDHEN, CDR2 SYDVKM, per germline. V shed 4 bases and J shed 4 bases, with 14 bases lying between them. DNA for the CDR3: TGTGCCAGCAGTTCGGGGACTAAAACTAATCAGCCCCAGCATTTT. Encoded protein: CASSSGTKTNQPQHF.

CDR3 nucleotides: TGTGCCAGCAGCTCGGGACAGGGTATTTTCTACGAGCAGTACTTC. It yields the protein CASSSGQGIFYEQYF. The J gene is TRBJ2-7, the V gene TRBV5-5; 9 bases agree with TRBD1. This CDR3 is 15 amino acids long. With V trimmed by 3 bases and J by 3 bases, 7 bases remained unmatched. Germline V gene lookup returns CDR1 SGHKS and CDR2 YYEKEE (reference sequence).

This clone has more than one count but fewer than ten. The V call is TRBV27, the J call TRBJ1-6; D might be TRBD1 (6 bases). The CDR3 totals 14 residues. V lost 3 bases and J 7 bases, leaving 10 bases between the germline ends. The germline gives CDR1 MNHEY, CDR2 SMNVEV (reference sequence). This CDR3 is CASSFLGANSPLHF. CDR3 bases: TGTGCCAGCAGTTTTCTGGGGGCGAATTCACCCCTCCACTTT.

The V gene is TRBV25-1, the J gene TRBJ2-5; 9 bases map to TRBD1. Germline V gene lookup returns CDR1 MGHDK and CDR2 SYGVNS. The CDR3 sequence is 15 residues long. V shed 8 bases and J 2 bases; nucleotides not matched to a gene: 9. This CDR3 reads CASSQQGAGQETQYF. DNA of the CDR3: TGTGCCAGCTCGCAACAGGGGGCAGGGCAAGAGACCCAGTACTTC.

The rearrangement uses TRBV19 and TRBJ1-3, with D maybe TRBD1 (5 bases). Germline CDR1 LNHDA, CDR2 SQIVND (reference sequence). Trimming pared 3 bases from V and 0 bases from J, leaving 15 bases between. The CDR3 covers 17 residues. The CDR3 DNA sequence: TGTGCCAGTAGTATCTACTCGGACACCAACTCTGGAAACACCATATATTTT. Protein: CASSIYSDTNSGNTIYF.

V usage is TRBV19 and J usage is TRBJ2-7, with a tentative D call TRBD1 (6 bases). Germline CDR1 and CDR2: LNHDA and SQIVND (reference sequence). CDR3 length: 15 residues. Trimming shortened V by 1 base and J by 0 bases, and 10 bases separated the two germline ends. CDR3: CASSIVTGTSYEQYF. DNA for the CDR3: TGTGCCAGTAGTATAGTCACAGGGACCTCCTACGAGCAGTACTTC.

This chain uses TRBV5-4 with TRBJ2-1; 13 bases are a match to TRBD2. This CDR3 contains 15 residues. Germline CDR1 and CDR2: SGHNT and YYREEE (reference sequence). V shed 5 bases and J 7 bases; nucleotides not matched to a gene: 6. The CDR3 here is CASRPGLAGANEQFF. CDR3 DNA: TGTGCCAGCAGGCCCGGACTAGCGGGGGCAAATGAGCAGTTCTTC.

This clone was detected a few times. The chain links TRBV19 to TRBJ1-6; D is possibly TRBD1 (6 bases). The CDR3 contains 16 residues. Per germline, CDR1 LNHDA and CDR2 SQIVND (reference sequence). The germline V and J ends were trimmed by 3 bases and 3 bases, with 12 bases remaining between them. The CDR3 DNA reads TGTGCCAGTAGTATGGGGGCAATCCGCTATAATTCACCCCTCCACTTT. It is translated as CASSMGAIRYNSPLHF.

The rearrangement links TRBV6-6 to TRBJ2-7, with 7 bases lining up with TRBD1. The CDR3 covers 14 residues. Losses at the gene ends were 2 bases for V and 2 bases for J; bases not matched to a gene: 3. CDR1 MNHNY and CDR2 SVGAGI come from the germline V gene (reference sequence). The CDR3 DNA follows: TGTGCCAGCAGTTACGGGACAGCGACCTACGAGCAGTACTTC. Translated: CASSYGTATYEQYF.